This TCR beta chain was recovered during a study of human T cells and chemical hapten exposure. Study as a whole: An approximately 2 cm by approximately 2 cm inner upper arm patch received 2% DPC for sensitization. Small discrepancies in pooled library volume mainly accounted for the varying TCR yields per sample. Study results and limitations: Following DPC sensitization, TCRs present above 1 in 1000 frequency showed no change.

Individual cDNA molecules had unique molecular identifiers attached to them by the library. One entry per CDR3 protein results from TCRdb running MiXCR on the RACE reads. This sample has about 190,000 distinct CDR3 sequences, with 24% found just once. As concerns this clonotype: Antigen: not known.

Time point described: patch test 3, about 24 weeks after DPC sensitization. Specified treatment: therapeutic diphenylcyclopropenone sensitization with weekly scalp DPC. Material: whole blood, obtained in connection with sensitization to the hapten diphenylcyclopropenone (DPC). The source is a woman in her 40s with alopecia areata. Some clones in this sample may be carry-over from other donors' samples.

CDR3 region: CSVRTGGNQETQYF. The CDR3 DNA follows: TGCAGTGTTCGGACAGGGGGGAACCAAGAGACCCAGTACTTC. This sequence joins TRBV20-1 and TRBJ2-5; 10 bases are shared with TRBD1. Trimming cost V 7 bases and J 0 bases; bases outside gene matches: 5. The CDR3 runs 14 residues. Germline V lookup: CDR1 DFQATT, CDR2 SNEGSKA (reference sequence).